This TCR beta chain was observed in a study of T cell responses to AZD1222 COVID-19 vaccine. CDR3 length equals 14 residues. The V segment lost 6 bases and the J segment 8 bases; nucleotides outside the gene matches: 7. Germline assignment: CDR1 SGHTA and CDR2 FQGNSA. Generated by immunoSEQ multiplex PCR, the TCRdb table keeps only in-frame clones and is missing some. The data show approximately 270,000 clones, 90% to 95% seen once. Comment on this clone: What it binds is not known.

Overall study findings and caveats: Every sample of the repertoires postdated the peak T cell response. Spike-spanning, vaccine-associated CD4 TCRs were dominant at 160-218 and 743-854.

The gene calls are TRBV7-2 and TRBJ1-4, with TRBD1 matching over 9 bases. The TCR comes from an adult who received the AZD1222 COVID-19 vaccine. The sample here was peripheral blood, taken 28 days after the second AZD1222 dose. CDR3 protein: CASRIRTGEEKLFF. The CDR3 nucleotides are TGTGCCAGCAGGATAAGGACAGGGGAGGAAAAACTGTTTTTT.